This TCR beta chain originates from a study of radiation and T cells in renal cell carcinoma (dated by TCRdb to the early 2020s). Describing the broader study: The samples were obtained from a clinical trial, where primary renal cell carcinomas were treated with 15 Gy stereotactic body radiation therapy and then removed by nephrectomy 4 weeks afterward. TCR beta sequencing covered around 50 samples in total, comprising 25 or so tumors and roughly 27 peripheral blood samples. In the 45 to 65 samples combined, 4,016,671 unique CDR3 nucleotide sequences were found, encoding some 2,500,000 unique CDR3 amino acid sequences.

Following the manufacturer's recommendations, the immunoSEQ kit was used to generate TCR beta libraries from genomic DNA. Library preparation used a first multiplex PCR with proprietary primers, then a second PCR adding unique barcodes, with bead cleanups after each round. A kit-provided positive control reaction and a negative control reaction were included in every sample batch. The final libraries were assessed on an Agilent 4200 TapeStation D1000 ScreenTape, pooled by volume, and quantified by qPCR. An Illumina NextSeq500 fitted with a MidOutput 150-cycle cartridge performed the sequencing, running 156 Read1 cycles and 15 Index1 cycles with the kit's custom primers. The pooled library was loaded at 0.95 to 1 pM, with a roughly 20% PhiX control spiked in. In the paper's pipeline: The vendor-processed data were analyzed in R, and a clonotype was defined as all T cells that share the same CDR3 nucleotide sequence. For clone abundance analyses, frequencies were normalized to the 10,000 most abundant clones per sample. Public T cell clones, which averaged fewer than five per sample, were removed prior to analysis. An abundance difference of at least 32-fold between compartments was the criterion for calling clonotypes tumor-enriched or baseline blood-enriched. A beta-binomial differential abundance model was used to identify clonotypes that expanded or contracted between blood time points. Similarity between tumor and blood repertoires was quantified using the Baroni-Urbani and Buser coefficient, and groups were compared with two-tailed Wilcoxon tests in R. TCRdb limited this immuneACCESS table to in-frame rearrangements with V and J called. A share of clones is missing; checked studies link under half to unresolved V genes, and the rest is unexplained. V and J calls and clone size are those listed in that table; D and trimming were worked out from the DNA. Within this sample are some 58,000 clones, with roughly four fifths of them counted one time only. Over 6% of the sample goes to the ten largest clones.

Note on this clone: This receptor's antigen is unknown. No much larger clone exists at a distance of one base, and base qualities are not known.

CDR1 is given as MNHEY and CDR2 as SMNVEV, both from the germline V gene (reference sequence). Cut back by 3 bases and 0 bases, the V and J ends lie 3 bases apart. The CDR3 has 13 amino acids, counting the end cysteine and phenylalanine. Of the read, only the CDR3 DNA is kept; its 39 bases are in frame from base 1. The time point label here, explained by the study, means: blood 2 weeks post-SBRT. The label giving this sample's treatment or condition can be read as: 15 Gy SBRT to primary tumor, nephrectomy 4 weeks later. Serial peripheral blood from radiation-treated patients was sampled at baseline, 2 weeks and 4 weeks after SBRT to track tumor-enriched clonotypes. Every patient's renal cell carcinoma showed clear cell pathology. Genomic DNA for TCR sequencing was prepared using the QIAamp DNA Blood Mini Kit (Qiagen). The analyses included only samples that passed all quality control checks. On the study overall, not on this receptor specifically: In blood, the top tumor clonotypes increased between baseline and 2 weeks post-radiation and then shrank by 4 weeks, which suggests that tumor-resident clones expanded only transiently. Because pretreatment tumor biopsies were not available, the study could not determine whether clonotypes were already present within the tumor at baseline. Tracking of blood repertoire dynamics stopped at roughly four weeks after treatment, with no follow-up past that point. Because the trial had a single-armed design, the trial could not examine how radiation dose or scheduling affected the TCR repertoire.

The sequence was obtained from a man aged 55 to 70 with renal cell carcinoma. In this chain, TRBV27 is recombined with TRBJ1-5; too little of a D gene remains to name it. The material was blood, obtained from a patient whose treatment included radiotherapy and nephrectomy. CDR3 loop: CASSFASNQPQHF. The DNA sequence is as follows: TGTGCCAGCAGTTTCGCTAGCAATCAGCCCCAGCATTTT.